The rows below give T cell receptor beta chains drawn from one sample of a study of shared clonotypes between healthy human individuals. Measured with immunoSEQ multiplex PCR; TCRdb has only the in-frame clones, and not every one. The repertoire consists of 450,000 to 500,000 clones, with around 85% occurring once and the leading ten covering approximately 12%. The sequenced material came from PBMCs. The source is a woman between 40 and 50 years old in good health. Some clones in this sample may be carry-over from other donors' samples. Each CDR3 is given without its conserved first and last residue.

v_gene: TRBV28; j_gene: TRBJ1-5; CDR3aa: ASIYGAGYNQPQH
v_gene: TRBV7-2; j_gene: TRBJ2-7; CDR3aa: ASSFAGSGNYEQY
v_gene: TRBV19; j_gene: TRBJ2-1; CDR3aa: ASSTFYNEQF
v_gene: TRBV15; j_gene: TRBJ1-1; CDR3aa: ATSRDPENTEAF
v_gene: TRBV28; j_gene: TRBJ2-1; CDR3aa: ASIQSGDYNEQF
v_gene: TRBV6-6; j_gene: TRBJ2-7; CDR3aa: ASFNGEGAYEQY
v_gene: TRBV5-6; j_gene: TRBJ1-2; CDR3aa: ASSLQGTNYGYT
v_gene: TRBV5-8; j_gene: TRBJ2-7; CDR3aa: ASKQQGRNSYEQY
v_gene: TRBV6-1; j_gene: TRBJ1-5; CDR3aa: ASSPTGVQPQH
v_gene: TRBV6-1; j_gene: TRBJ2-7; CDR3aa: ASRKIGGYEQY
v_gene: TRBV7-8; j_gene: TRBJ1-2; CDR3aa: ASSPRSAESAGYT
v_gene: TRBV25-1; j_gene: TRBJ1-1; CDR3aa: ASSGTGGMITEAF